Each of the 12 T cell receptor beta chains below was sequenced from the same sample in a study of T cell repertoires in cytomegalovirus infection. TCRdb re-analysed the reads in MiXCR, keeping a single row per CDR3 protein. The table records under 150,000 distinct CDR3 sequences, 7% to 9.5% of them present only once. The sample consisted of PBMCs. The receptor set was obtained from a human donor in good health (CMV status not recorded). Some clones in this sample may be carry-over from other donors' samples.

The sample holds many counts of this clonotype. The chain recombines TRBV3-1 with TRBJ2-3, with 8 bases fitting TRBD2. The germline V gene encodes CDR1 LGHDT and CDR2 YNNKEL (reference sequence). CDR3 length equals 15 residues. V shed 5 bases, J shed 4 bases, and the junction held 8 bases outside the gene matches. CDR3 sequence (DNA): TGTGCCAGCAGCTATACCCGGGGACTAGCAGATACGCAGTATTTT. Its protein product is CASSYTRGLADTQYF.

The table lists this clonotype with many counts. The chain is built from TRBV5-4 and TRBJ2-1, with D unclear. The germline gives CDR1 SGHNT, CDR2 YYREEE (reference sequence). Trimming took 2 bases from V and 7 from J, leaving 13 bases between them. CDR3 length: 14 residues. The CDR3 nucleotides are TGTGCCAGCAGCTTCCAGTTATTTTCAAATGAGCAGTTCTTC. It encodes CASSFQLFSNEQFF.

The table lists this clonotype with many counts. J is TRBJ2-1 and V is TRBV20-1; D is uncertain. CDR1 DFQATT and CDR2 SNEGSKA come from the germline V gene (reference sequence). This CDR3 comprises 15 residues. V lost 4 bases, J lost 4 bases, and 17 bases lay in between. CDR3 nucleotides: TGCAGTGCTATCGCCCCCGGACCCCTTTACAATGAGCAGTTCTTC. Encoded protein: CSAIAPGPLYNEQFF.

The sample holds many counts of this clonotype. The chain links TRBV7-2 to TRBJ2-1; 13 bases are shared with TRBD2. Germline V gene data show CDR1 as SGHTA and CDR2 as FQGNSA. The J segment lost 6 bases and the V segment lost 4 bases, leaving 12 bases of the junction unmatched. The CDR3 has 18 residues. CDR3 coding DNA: TGTGCCAGCAGCTGGGTCCCAATAACTAGCGGGGGGGGCAATGAGCAGTTCTTC. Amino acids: CASSWVPITSGGGNEQFF.

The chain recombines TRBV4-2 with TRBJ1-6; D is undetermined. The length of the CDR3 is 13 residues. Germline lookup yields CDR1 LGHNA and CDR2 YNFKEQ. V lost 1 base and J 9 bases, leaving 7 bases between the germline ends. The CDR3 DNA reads TGTGCCAGCAGCCAAGCGGCTCGTTCACCCCTCCACTTT. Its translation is CASSQAARSPLHF.

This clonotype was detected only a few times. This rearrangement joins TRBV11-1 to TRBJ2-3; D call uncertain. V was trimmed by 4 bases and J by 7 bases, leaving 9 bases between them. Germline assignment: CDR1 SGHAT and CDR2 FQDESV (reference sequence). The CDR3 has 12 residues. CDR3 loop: CASSYPGNTQYF. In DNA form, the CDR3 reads TGTGCCAGCAGCTACCCAGGAAATACGCAGTATTTT.

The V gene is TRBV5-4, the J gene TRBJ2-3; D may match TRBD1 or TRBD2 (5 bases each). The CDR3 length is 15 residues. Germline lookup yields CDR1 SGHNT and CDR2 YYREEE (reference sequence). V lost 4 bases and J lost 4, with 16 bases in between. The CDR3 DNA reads TGTGCCAGCAGCGAGGGGCCTACCCCATCAGATACGCAGTATTTT. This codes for CASSEGPTPSDTQYF.

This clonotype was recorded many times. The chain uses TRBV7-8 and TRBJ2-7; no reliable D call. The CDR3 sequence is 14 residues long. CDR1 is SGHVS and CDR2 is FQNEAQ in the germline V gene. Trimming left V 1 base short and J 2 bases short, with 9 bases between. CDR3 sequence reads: CASSLVDITYEQYF. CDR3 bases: TGTGCCAGCAGCTTAGTCGACATCACCTACGAGCAGTACTTC.

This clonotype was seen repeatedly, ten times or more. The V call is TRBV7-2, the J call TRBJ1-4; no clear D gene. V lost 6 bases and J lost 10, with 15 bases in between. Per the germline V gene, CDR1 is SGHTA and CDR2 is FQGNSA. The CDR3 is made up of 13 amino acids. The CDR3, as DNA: TGTGCCAGCAGTAATTCTCCGGGAACAAAACTGTTTTTT. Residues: CASSNSPGTKLFF.

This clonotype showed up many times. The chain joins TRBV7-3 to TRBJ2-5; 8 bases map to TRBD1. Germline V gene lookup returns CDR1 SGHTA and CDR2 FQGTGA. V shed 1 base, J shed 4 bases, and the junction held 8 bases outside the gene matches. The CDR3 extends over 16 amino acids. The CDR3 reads CASSLIGTGGGETQYF. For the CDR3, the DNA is TGTGCCAGCAGCTTAATCGGGACAGGTGGCGGAGAGACCCAGTACTTC.

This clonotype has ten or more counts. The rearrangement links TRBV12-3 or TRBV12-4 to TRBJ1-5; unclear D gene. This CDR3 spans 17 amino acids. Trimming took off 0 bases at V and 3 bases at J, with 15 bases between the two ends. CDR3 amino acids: CASSLAGIGHYNQPQHF. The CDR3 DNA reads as TGTGCCAGCAGTTTAGCGGGGATCGGTCACTACAATCAGCCCCAGCATTTT.

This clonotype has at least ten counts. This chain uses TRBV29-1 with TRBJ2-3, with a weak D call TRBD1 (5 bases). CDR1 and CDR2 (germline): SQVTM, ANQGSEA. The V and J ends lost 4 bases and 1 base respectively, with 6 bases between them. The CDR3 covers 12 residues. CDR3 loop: CSVATGTDTQYF. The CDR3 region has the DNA TGCAGCGTTGCGACAGGCACAGATACGCAGTATTTT.